There are many counts of the clone carrying this TCR beta chain. These data are taken from a study of tumor-infiltrating lymphocytes in glioblastoma multiforme. Germline V gene lookup returns CDR1 SGHAT and CDR2 FQNNGV. There are 15 residues in the CDR3. With V trimmed by 2 bases and J by 4 bases, 5 bases remained unmatched. TCR beta libraries were built from RNA through three nested multiplex PCR rounds using modified ARM-PCR. Using its own MiXCR run on the multiplex PCR reads, TCRdb lists one record per CDR3 protein. The sample yields about 15,000 distinct CDR3 sequences, under 85% seen once. The receptor was isolated from a male donor with glioblastoma. The sequenced material came from brain tumor tissue. V gene TRBV11-2 combines with J gene TRBJ2-1; 7 bases align to TRBD2. The CDR3 nucleotides read TGTGCCAGCAGCTTACCGGGAGGCACATACAATGAGCAGTTCTTC. It codes for CASSLPGGTYNEQFF.